The sample holds a few counts of the clone carrying this T cell receptor beta chain. Its cognate antigen is unknown. As to treatment: roughly 11-day PBMC culture with coronavirus spike peptide pools or control peptides (ViraFEST assay). T cells were expanded with peptide pools, and expanded clonotypes were identified by TCR sequencing. The data stem from a study of vaccination and CD4 T cells after COVID-19. With the Oncomine TCR Beta short-read assay, DNA from cultured CD4+ T cells was sequenced. Cultured CD4+ T cells yielded the extracted genomic DNA. TCRdb fed the PCR reads into MiXCR, producing one record per CDR3 protein. The sample has about 10,000 distinct CDR3 sequences, about 30% seen once. CDR1 is SGHTA, CDR2 FQGNSA, per germline. V lost 4 bases to trimming and J lost 4 bases, with 5 bases between them. The CDR3 length is 11 residues.

The sequencing here drew on CD4+ T cells from blood, cultured in vitro, taken after SARS-CoV-2 vaccination. The chain has TRBV7-2 and TRBJ2-7; D remains ambiguous. The clonotype comes from a human donor who had recovered from COVID-19. This CDR3 is CASSYIYEQYF. CDR3 coding DNA: TGTGCCAGCAGCTATATTTACGAGCAGTACTTC.